This TCR beta chain was recovered during a study of T cell repertoires in cytomegalovirus infection. On the study more broadly: Both CMV infection and a matching HLA type were indicated by public TCR beta signatures.

This clonotype has only a few counts. Antigen: not known. One entry per CDR3 protein, called by TCRdb with MiXCR from the reads. Here the sample spans under 250,000 distinct CDR3 sequences, roughly an eighth being singletons. The CDR3 is 14 residues long. Germline V gives CDR1 KGHDR, CDR2 SFDVKD. Trimming at V came to 5 bases and at J to 7 bases, leaving 8 bases not matched to a gene. General study results and limits: In two of eight donors, the top clonotype was HLA-C-restricted CMV-specific. Summed frequency of public TCR beta families distinguished CMV carriers with the relevant HLA.

Sequencing input: PBMCs. V is TRBV24-1 and J is TRBJ1-1, with 8 bases that match TRBD1. The clonotype was recovered from a human donor in good health (CMV status not recorded). Some clones in this sample may be carry-over from other donors' samples. The CDR3 coding sequence is TGTGCCACCAGTGCCACGGACAGGGTGAGTGAAGCTTTCTTT. It codes for CATSATDRVSEAFF.